The clone carrying this T cell receptor (beta chain) occurred a few times. A clone one base away is much larger, so this may be a read error. Distinct nucleotide sequences in the sample also encode this CDR3. The CDR3 loop spans 17 amino acids. Germline V gene sequence: CDR1 SGHVT, CDR2 SQSDAQ. This study enrolled people aged about 18 to 90 from approximately 25 US geographic areas. In the source study's methods: Quantification of nucleated cells was approximated via reference gene primer amplification. Profiled with immunoSEQ multiplex PCR; TCRdb holds only in-frame clones, not every one. V and J calls and clone size are given by that table; D and trimming were obtained from the DNA. The data show 200,000 to 250,000 clones, 70% to 90% seen once. The data stem from a study of blood T cell repertoires in COVID-19.

The TCR comes from a man aged 30-40 years who had recovered from COVID-19. Sequencing input: PBMCs or T cells enriched from blood (not recorded which). This chain connects TRBV7-4 to TRBJ1-5, with TRBD1 as a possible D gene (5 bases). The CDR3 protein is CPSRDGYGGGSNQPQHF. In DNA form, the CDR3 reads TGTCCCAGCCGCGACGGATACGGGGGGGGGAGCAATCAGCCCCAGCATTTT.